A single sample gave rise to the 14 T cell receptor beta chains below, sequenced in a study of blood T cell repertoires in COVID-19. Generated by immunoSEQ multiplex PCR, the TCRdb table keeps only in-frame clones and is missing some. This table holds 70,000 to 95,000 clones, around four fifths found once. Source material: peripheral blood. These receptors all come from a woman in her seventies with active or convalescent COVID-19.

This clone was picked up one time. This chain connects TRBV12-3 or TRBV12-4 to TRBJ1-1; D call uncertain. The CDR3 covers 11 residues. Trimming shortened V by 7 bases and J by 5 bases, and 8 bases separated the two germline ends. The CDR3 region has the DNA TGTGCCAGCAACTCCGGGACTGAAGCTTTCTTT. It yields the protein CASNSGTEAFF.

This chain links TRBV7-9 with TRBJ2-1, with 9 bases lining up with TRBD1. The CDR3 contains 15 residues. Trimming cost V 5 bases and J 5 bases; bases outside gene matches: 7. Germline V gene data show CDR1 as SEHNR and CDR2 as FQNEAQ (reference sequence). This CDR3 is CASSEGDRVNNEQFF. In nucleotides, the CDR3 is TGTGCCAGCAGCGAAGGGGACAGGGTGAACAATGAGCAGTTCTTC.

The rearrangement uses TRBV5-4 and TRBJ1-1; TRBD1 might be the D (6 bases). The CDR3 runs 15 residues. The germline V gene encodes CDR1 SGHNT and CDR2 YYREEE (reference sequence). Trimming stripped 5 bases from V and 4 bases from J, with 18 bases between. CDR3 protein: CASSSPTQGSTEAFF. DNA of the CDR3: TGTGCCAGCAGTTCCCCAACACAGGGTTCCACTGAAGCTTTCTTT.

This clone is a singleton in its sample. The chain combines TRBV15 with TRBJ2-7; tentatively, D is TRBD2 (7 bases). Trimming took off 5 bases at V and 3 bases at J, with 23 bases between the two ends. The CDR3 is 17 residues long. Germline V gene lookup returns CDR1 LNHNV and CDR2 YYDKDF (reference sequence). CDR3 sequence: CATSPFGGPLYDYEQYF. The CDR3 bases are TGTGCCACCAGCCCGTTCGGGGGGCCATTATACGACTACGAGCAGTACTTC. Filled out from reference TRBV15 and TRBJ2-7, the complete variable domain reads DAMVIQNPRYQVTQFGKPVTLSCSQTLNHNVMYWYQQKSSQAPKLLFHYYDKDFNNEADTPDNFQSRRPNTSFCFLDIRSPGLGDTAMYLCATSPFGGPLYDYEQYFGPGTRLTVT.

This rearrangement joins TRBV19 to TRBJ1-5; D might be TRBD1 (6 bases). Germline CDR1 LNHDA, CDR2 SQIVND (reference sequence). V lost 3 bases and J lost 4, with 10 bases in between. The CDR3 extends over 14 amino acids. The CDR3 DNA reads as TGTGCCAGTAGTATCGGACAGTTTAATCAGCCCCAGCATTTT. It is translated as CASSIGQFNQPQHF.

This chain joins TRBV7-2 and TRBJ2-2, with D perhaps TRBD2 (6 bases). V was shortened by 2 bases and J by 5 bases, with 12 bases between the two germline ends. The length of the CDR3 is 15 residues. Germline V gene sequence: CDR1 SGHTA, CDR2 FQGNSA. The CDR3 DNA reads TGTGCCAGCAGCTTATATAGCGGTCTTACCGGGGAGCTGTTTTTT. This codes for CASSLYSGLTGELFF.

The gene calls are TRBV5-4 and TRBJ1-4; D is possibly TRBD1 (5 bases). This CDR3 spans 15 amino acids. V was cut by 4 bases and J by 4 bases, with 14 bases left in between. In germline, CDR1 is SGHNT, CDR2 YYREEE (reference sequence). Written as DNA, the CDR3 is TGTGCCAGCAGCCCTAAGGAGGGGAATAATGAAAAACTGTTTTTT. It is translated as CASSPKEGNNEKLFF. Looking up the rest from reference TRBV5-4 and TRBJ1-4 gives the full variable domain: ETGVTQSPTHLIKTRGQQVTLRCSSQSGHNTVSWYQQALGQGPQFIFQYYREEENGRGNFPPRFSGLQFPNYSSELNVNALELDDSALYLCASSPKEGNNEKLFFGSGTQLSVL.

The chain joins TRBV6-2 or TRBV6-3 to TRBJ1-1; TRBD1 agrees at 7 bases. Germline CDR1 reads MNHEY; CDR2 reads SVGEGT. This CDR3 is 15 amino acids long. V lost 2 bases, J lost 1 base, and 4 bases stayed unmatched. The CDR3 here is CASSYEGAGNTEAFF. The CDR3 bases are TGTGCCAGCAGTTACGAGGGGGCCGGGAACACTGAAGCTTTCTTT.

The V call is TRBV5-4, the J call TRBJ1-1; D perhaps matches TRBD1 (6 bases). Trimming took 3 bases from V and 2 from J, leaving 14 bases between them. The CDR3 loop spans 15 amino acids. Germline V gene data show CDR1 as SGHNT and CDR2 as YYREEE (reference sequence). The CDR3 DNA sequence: TGTGCCAGCAGCTACGGTCGGGGGGGCAACACTGAAGCTTTCTTT. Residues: CASSYGRGGNTEAFF.

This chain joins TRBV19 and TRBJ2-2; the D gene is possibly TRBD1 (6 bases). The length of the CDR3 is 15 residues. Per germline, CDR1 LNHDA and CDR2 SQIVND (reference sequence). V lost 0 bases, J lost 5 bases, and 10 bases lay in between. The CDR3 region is CASSIDTGRTGELFF. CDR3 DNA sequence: TGTGCCAGTAGTATAGACACAGGGCGTACCGGGGAGCTGTTTTTT.

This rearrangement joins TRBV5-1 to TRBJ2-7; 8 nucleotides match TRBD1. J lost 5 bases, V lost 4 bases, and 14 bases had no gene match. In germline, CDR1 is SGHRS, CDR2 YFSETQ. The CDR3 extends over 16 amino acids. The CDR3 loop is CASSQIPGGGRHEQYF. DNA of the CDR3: TGCGCCAGCAGCCAAATTCCAGGGGGCGGACGGCACGAGCAGTACTTC.

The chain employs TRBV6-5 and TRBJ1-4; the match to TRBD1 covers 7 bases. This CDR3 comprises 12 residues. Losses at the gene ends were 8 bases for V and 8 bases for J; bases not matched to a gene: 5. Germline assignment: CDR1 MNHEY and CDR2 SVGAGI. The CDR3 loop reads CASRGGGEKLFF. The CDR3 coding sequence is TGTGCCAGCCGAGGGGGCGGGGAAAAACTGTTTTTT.

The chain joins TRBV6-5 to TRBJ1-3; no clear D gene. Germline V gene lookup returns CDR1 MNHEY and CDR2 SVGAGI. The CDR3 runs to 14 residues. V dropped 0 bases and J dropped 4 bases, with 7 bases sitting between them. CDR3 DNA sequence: TGTGCCAGCAGTTACTCGACTCGCGGAAACACCATATATTTT. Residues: CASSYSTRGNTIYF.

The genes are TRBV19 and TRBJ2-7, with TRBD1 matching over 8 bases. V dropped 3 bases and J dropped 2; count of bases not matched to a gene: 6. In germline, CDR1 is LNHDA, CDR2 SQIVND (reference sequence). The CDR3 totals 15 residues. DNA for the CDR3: TGTGCCAGTAGTATCCAAGGGACAGGTACCTACGAGCAGTACTTC. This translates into CASSIQGTGTYEQYF.